The 24 T cell receptor beta chains listed next were all sequenced from one sample in a study of cytomegalovirus exposure and HLA in healthy donors. PCR employed 60 Vbeta and 13 Jbeta primers. Assay: immunoSEQ multiplex PCR; the TCRdb copy retains only in-frame clones and omits some. The sample has roughly 99,000 clones; 65% to 85% are singletons. Sequences were obtained from PBMCs. The receptors were sampled from a man between 18 and 29 years old in good health and CMV-seronegative.

The chain employs TRBV5-6 and TRBJ1-5; D is possibly TRBD1 (6 bases). Germline assignment: CDR1 SGHDT and CDR2 YYEEEE. V shed 3 bases and J shed 1 base, with 14 bases lying between them. This CDR3 spans 16 amino acids. The CDR3 region has the DNA TGTGCCAGCAGCTCGAACGGGGGGCTCAGCAATCAGCCCCAGCATTTT. Amino acid sequence: CASSSNGGLSNQPQHF.

The J gene is TRBJ2-2, the V gene TRBV28, with D hard to call. This CDR3 is 13 amino acids long. Germline CDR1 is MDHEN and CDR2 is SYDVKM. Trimming pared 3 bases from V and 6 bases from J, leaving 8 bases between. The CDR3: CASSFVWPGELFF. In nucleotides, the CDR3 is TGTGCCAGCAGTTTTGTCTGGCCCGGGGAGCTGTTTTTT.

With regard to this clone: Within the sample, other DNA sequences also encode this same CDR3. The chain employs TRBV5-4 and TRBJ2-5; the D is unclear. This CDR3 has 13 residues. Germline loops: CDR1 SGHNT, CDR2 YYREEE (reference sequence). V gave up 0 bases and J gave up 1 base, with 4 bases separating them. The CDR3 DNA reads TGTGCCAGCAGCTTGGGCAGCCAAGAGACCCAGTACTTC. Translated, it gives CASSLGSQETQYF.

The J gene is TRBJ2-7, the V gene TRBV6-6; maybe TRBD1 (5 bases). The germline gives CDR1 MNHNY, CDR2 SVGAGI (reference sequence). Trimming shortened V by 5 bases and J by 0 bases, and 17 bases separated the two germline ends. This CDR3 has 16 amino acids. For the CDR3, the DNA is TGTGCCAGCAGTCCCCCAGGGCAGGCTAGCTCCTACGAGCAGTACTTC. Residues: CASSPPGQASSYEQYF.

V is TRBV2 and J is TRBJ1-5; D is unclear. Germline V gives CDR1 SNHLY, CDR2 FYNNEI. Trimming stripped 6 bases from V and 1 base from J, with 13 bases between. The CDR3 is 15 residues long. CDR3 region: CASSPGVVSNQPQHF. The CDR3 DNA reads TGTGCCAGCAGCCCCGGGGTCGTAAGCAATCAGCCCCAGCATTTT.

This clone was detected only once. The gene calls are TRBV28 and TRBJ1-5; D ambiguous. CDR3 length: 16 amino acids. Trimming took off 6 bases at V and 1 base at J, with 16 bases between the two ends. The germline V gene has CDR1 MDHEN and CDR2 SYDVKM. CDR3 bases: TGTGCCAGCAGGGAGGGAGTCAAGGGCAGCAATCAGCCCCAGCATTTT. This translates into CASREGVKGSNQPQHF.

The chain joins TRBV7-9 to TRBJ2-2; a possible D gene is TRBD2 (7 bases). The CDR3 length is 16 residues. Germline CDR1 SEHNR, CDR2 FQNEAQ (reference sequence). V was pared by 2 bases and J by 2 bases, with 12 bases between. The CDR3 DNA reads as TGTGCCAGCAGCTTAATCGGGGGGACAAACACCGGGGAGCTGTTTTTT. Protein product: CASSLIGGTNTGELFF.

The J gene is TRBJ2-7, the V gene TRBV7-8; 11 bases align to TRBD2. Germline CDR1 is SGHVS and CDR2 is FQNEAQ. CDR3 length: 16 residues. V shed 5 bases, J shed 3 bases, and the junction held 9 bases outside the gene matches. CDR3 in DNA: TGTGCCAGCAGCCATATGCTAGCGGGGGGAATCTACGAGCAGTACTTC. Amino acids: CASSHMLAGGIYEQYF.

The V and J genes are TRBV19 and TRBJ1-5; D is perhaps TRBD1 (6 bases). Trimming took 7 bases from V and 7 from J, leaving 14 bases between them. The germline CDR1 and CDR2 sequences are LNHDA and SQIVND (reference sequence). CDR3 length equals 13 residues. This CDR3 is CASKQGLGQPQHF. The CDR3 DNA reads as TGTGCCAGTAAACAGGGCTTAGGACAGCCCCAGCATTTT. Using reference TRBV19 and TRBJ1-5 for the parts outside the CDR3, the full variable domain is DGGITQSPKYLFRKEGQNVTLSCEQNLNHDAMYWYRQDPGQGLRLIYYSQIVNDFQKGDIAEGYSVSREKKESFPLTVTSAQKNPTAFYLCASKQGLGQPQHFGDGTRLSIL.

The chain joins TRBV4-3 to TRBJ1-6, with TRBD1 matching 9 bases. This CDR3 spans 14 amino acids. Germline V CDR1 and CDR2: LGHNA, YSLEER. V lost 4 bases to trimming and J lost 8 bases; unmatched junction nucleotides: 3. CDR3 bases: TGCGCCAGCAGCCCTGGGACAGGGTATTCACCCCTCCACTTT. This encodes CASSPGTGYSPLHF.

As DNA, the CDR3 is TGTGCCAGCAGTCGACAGGGGTTCCCCAATGAGCAGTTCTTC. This translates into CASSRQGFPNEQFF. The chain joins TRBV27 to TRBJ2-1, with TRBD1 identical over 8 bases. Germline assignment: CDR1 MNHEY and CDR2 SMNVEV (reference sequence). After removal of 5 bases from V and 6 bases from J, the junction contained 6 bases not matched to a gene. CDR3 length equals 14 residues.

The rearrangement uses TRBV5-6 and TRBJ1-5; the D gene is possibly TRBD1 (5 bases). CDR3 length: 14 residues. Trimming left V 7 bases short and J 4 bases short, with 15 bases between. Germline-derived CDR1 and CDR2 are SGHDT and YYEEEE. The DNA for the CDR3 is TGTGCCAGCGGTCGACAGAACTCTAATCAGCCCCAGCATTTT. Its translation: CASGRQNSNQPQHF. The variable domain in full, with the rest retrieved from reference TRBV5-6 and TRBJ1-5, is DAGVTQSPTHLIKTRGQQVTLRCSPKSGHDTVSWYQQALGQGPQFIFQYYEEEERQRGNFPDRFSGHQFPNYSSELNVNALLLGDSALYLCASGRQNSNQPQHFGDGTRLSIL.

This clone was detected only a few times. This rearrangement joins TRBV5-1 to TRBJ2-7; D is ambiguous. CDR1 and CDR2 (germline): SGHRS, YFSETQ. V lost 0 bases, J lost 0 bases, and 7 bases lay in between. The CDR3 spans 14 residues. CDR3 loop: CASSLDTSSYEQYF. DNA of the CDR3: TGCGCCAGCAGCTTGGATACCAGCTCCTACGAGCAGTACTTC.

V usage is TRBV2 and J usage is TRBJ1-2; maybe TRBD1 (5 bases). The germline V gene has CDR1 SNHLY and CDR2 FYNNEI. There are 14 residues in the CDR3. V lost 3 bases and J 4 bases, leaving 12 bases between the germline ends. CDR3 residues: CASSDWGQLYGYTF. DNA for the CDR3: TGTGCCAGCAGTGATTGGGGCCAGCTCTATGGCTACACCTTC.

Here the CDR3 DNA reads TGCGCCAGCAGCCAAGATTACAGGAGTAACACCATATATTTT. It is translated as CASSQDYRSNTIYF. The chain carries TRBV4-3 and TRBJ1-3; D perhaps matches TRBD1 (5 bases). Per the germline V gene, CDR1 is LGHNA and CDR2 is YSLEER. The CDR3 runs to 14 residues. The V end was cut by 0 bases, the J end by 7 bases, with 10 bases between.

This chain connects TRBV7-2 to TRBJ2-1, with TRBD1 identical over 10 bases. Germline CDR1 reads SGHTA; CDR2 reads FQGNSA. J lost 6 bases, V lost 5 bases, and 4 bases had no gene match. This CDR3 has 14 amino acids. The chain's CDR3 is CASSRTGGSNEQFF. CDR3 coding DNA: TGTGCCAGCAGCCGGACAGGGGGGTCCAATGAGCAGTTCTTC.

In its sample, this clone was seen a few times. This rearrangement joins TRBV6-1 to TRBJ1-5; 7 bases agree with TRBD1. The length of the CDR3 is 15 residues. The V and J ends lost 8 bases and 5 bases, in that order; junction bases with no gene match: 12. Looked up from germline, CDR1 is MNHNS and CDR2 is SASEGT. The CDR3 DNA is TGTGCCAGCTCCCCTCAGGGGGAACCTTATCAGCCCCAGCATTTT. Its translation is CASSPQGEPYQPQHF.

This clone was picked up a small number of times. The V and J genes are TRBV23-1 and TRBJ1-5, with D perhaps TRBD1 (6 bases). TRBV23-1 carries the ORF label, with uncertain function. The CDR3 consists of 15 residues. The V end lost 4 bases, the J end lost 2 bases, and 12 bases lay between the germline ends. In DNA form, the CDR3 reads TGCGCCAGCAGTCGCACAGGGAATTGCAATCAGCCCCAGCATTTT. This codes for CASSRTGNCNQPQHF.

The chain combines TRBV19 with TRBJ1-3; D is ambiguous. V lost 4 bases, J lost 10 bases, and 11 bases lay in between. Germline V lookup: CDR1 LNHDA, CDR2 SQIVND (reference sequence). This CDR3 region has 12 residues. CDR3 in amino acids: CASSTREPTIYF. Here the CDR3 DNA reads TGTGCCAGTAGTACTCGAGAACCGACCATATATTTT.

This clone was seen only a few times. V is TRBV2 and J is TRBJ1-1, with D perhaps matching TRBD1 (5 bases). The CDR3 loop spans 14 amino acids. Germline V lookup: CDR1 SNHLY, CDR2 FYNNEI. V was pared by 6 bases and J by 2 bases, with 13 bases between. The CDR3 is CASRQGSGNTEAFF. The CDR3 DNA sequence: TGTGCCAGCAGGCAGGGTAGTGGTAACACTGAAGCTTTCTTT.

This chain uses TRBV7-2 with TRBJ2-5, with 10 bases fitting TRBD2. Germline CDR1 is SGHTA and CDR2 is FQGNSA. V was pared by 1 base and J by 0 bases, with 5 bases of the junction left unmatched. The CDR3 is 17 residues long. The CDR3 region has the DNA TGTGCCAGCAGCTTAGTAGCGGGGGGCGCCAACCAAGAGACCCAGTACTTC. Amino acid sequence: CASSLVAGGANQETQYF. The full variable domain, in which reference TRBV7-2 and TRBJ2-5 provide the parts outside the CDR3, is GAGVSQSPSNKVTEKGKDVELRCDPISGHTALYWYRQSLGQGLEFLIYFQGNSAPDKSGLPSDRFSAERTGGSVSTLTIQRTQQEDSAVYLCASSLVAGGANQETQYFGPGTRLLVL.

This chain links TRBV19 with TRBJ1-5, with a tentative D call TRBD1 (5 bases). The V gene lost 1 base and the J gene lost 3 bases, with 10 bases spanning the gap. The length of the CDR3 is 15 residues. The germline V gene encodes CDR1 LNHDA and CDR2 SQIVND (reference sequence). The CDR3 DNA reads TGTGCCAGTAGTATAGTAGACAGCGACAATCAGCCCCAGCATTTT. Amino acid sequence: CASSIVDSDNQPQHF. Variable domain in full (rest from reference TRBV19 and TRBJ1-5): DGGITQSPKYLFRKEGQNVTLSCEQNLNHDAMYWYRQDPGQGLRLIYYSQIVNDFQKGDIAEGYSVSREKKESFPLTVTSAQKNPTAFYLCASSIVDSDNQPQHFGDGTRLSIL.

This chain joins TRBV27 and TRBJ1-4; TRBD1 agrees at 7 bases. The J segment lost 6 bases and the V segment lost 5 bases, leaving 6 bases of the junction unmatched. Germline values: CDR1 MNHEY, CDR2 SMNVEV (reference sequence). The CDR3 extends over 14 amino acids. This CDR3 reads CASSIYRGHEKLFF. The CDR3 nucleotides are TGTGCCAGCAGTATCTACAGGGGTCATGAAAAACTGTTTTTT.

The chain has TRBV28 and TRBJ2-1; 7 nucleotides agree with TRBD2. Germline assignment: CDR1 MDHEN and CDR2 SYDVKM. V was clipped by 6 bases and J by 5 bases; unmatched bases: 13. This CDR3 comprises 16 residues. CDR3 loop: CASSTPRLGGNNEQFF. DNA for the CDR3: TGTGCCAGCAGCACCCCCCGCCTGGGAGGGAACAATGAGCAGTTCTTC.